These 22 T cell receptor beta chains came from one sample sequenced in a study of identical twins. From the 5' RACE reads, TCRdb called clonotypes with MiXCR, one entry per CDR3 protein. The repertoire holds 450,000 or so distinct CDR3 sequences, approximately 25% seen once, with roughly 2.8% in the top ten. These data also formed part of another study, on T cells expressing NK-cell markers.

Source material: CD4+ T cells sorted from blood. These receptors were taken from a woman aged 18 to 35 in good health.

V usage is TRBV13 and J usage is TRBJ2-3; TRBD2 aligns across 9 bases. The germline V gene has CDR1 PRHDT and CDR2 FYEKMQ (reference sequence). V gave up 5 bases and J gave up 4 bases; unmatched junction bases: 7. The CDR3 spans 15 residues. CDR3 in amino acids: CASSPGTSQADTQYF. The CDR3 DNA follows: TGTGCCAGCAGCCCCGGGACTAGCCAGGCAGATACGCAGTATTTT.

This clonotype showed up just a few times. This rearrangement joins TRBV5-6 to TRBJ2-5, with 8 bases lining up with TRBD2. In germline, CDR1 is SGHDT, CDR2 YYEEEE. This CDR3 has 16 residues. Unmatched junction bases numbered 6, after V lost 1 base and J lost 1 base. This CDR3 is CASSLQAGVFQETQYF. The CDR3 region has the DNA TGTGCCAGCAGCTTGCAAGCGGGGGTCTTCCAAGAGACCCAGTACTTC.

The chain employs TRBV12-3 or TRBV12-4 and TRBJ2-2; TRBD1 matches 8 bases. Unmatched junction bases numbered 10, after V lost 3 bases and J lost 4 bases. The CDR3 has 17 amino acids. CDR3 protein: CASSFFRSRGLTGELFF. CDR3 nucleotide sequence: TGTGCCAGCAGTTTTTTTAGGAGCAGGGGGCTCACCGGGGAGCTGTTTTTT.

This clonotype was seen a handful of times. The V gene is TRBV20-1, the J gene TRBJ2-1; D may be TRBD2 (6 bases). V was cut by 5 bases and J by 5 bases, with 13 bases left in between. This CDR3 comprises 13 residues. Germline lookup yields CDR1 DFQATT and CDR2 SNEGSKA (reference sequence). CDR3 DNA: TGCAGTGCTCGGTCCGGGACTCACAATGAGCAGTTCTTC. Its protein is CSARSGTHNEQFF.

The genes are TRBV20-1 and TRBJ2-5; 10 bases agree with TRBD1. V was pared by 0 bases and J by 5 bases, with 6 bases of the junction left unmatched. This CDR3 region has 15 residues. Germline CDR1 is DFQATT and CDR2 is SNEGSKA (reference sequence). The CDR3 sequence is CSARDSDRGTETQYF. CDR3 in DNA: TGCAGTGCTAGAGATTCGGACAGGGGGACGGAGACCCAGTACTTC.

This clonotype was counted ten times or more. The CDR3: CASSQEADLYGYTF. The CDR3 nucleotides read TGTGCCAGCAGCCAAGAAGCAGACCTCTATGGCTACACCTTC. The chain couples TRBV3-1 to TRBJ1-2; D unresolved. V was shortened by 0 bases and J by 4 bases, with 9 bases between the two germline ends. Germline V lookup: CDR1 LGHDT, CDR2 YNNKEL (reference sequence). This CDR3 is built from 14 residues.

There are a few counts of this clonotype. V usage is TRBV29-1 and J usage is TRBJ2-5; D is ambiguous. Deletions cut 4 bases from V and 5 bases from J, with 8 bases between. The CDR3 extends over 11 amino acids. Germline V CDR1 and CDR2: SQVTM, ANQGSEA. CDR3: CSVGHGETQYF. CDR3 nucleotide sequence: TGCAGCGTTGGCCATGGTGAGACCCAGTACTTC.

This chain uses TRBV12-3 or TRBV12-4 with TRBJ2-1; 11 positions match TRBD2. This CDR3 comprises 16 residues. The J segment lost 9 bases and the V segment lost 4 bases, leaving 11 bases of the junction unmatched. CDR3: CASSSRLAGTLGEQFF. The CDR3 nucleotides read TGTGCCAGCAGTTCGCGACTAGCGGGAACGCTAGGTGAGCAGTTCTTC.

The rearrangement joins TRBV12-3 or TRBV12-4 to TRBJ2-5, with a possible D match to TRBD1 (6 bases). The V end lost 6 bases, the J end lost 2 bases, and 13 bases lay between the germline ends. This CDR3 comprises 14 residues. DNA for the CDR3: TGTGCCAGCAGCACACAGGGCCTTCAAGAGACCCAGTACTTC. It specifies CASSTQGLQETQYF.

This clonotype has more than one count but fewer than ten. The J gene is TRBJ2-2, the V gene TRBV6-2 or TRBV6-3; 7 nucleotides line up with TRBD2. This CDR3 comprises 15 residues. Germline CDR1 reads MNHEY; CDR2 reads SVGEGT. Trimming at V came to 6 bases and at J to 4 bases, leaving 8 bases not matched to a gene. The CDR3 DNA reads as TGTGCCAGCAGACGAACTAGCGCGGCCACCGGGGAGCTGTTTTTT. Translation: CASRRTSAATGELFF.

The gene calls are TRBV4-3 and TRBJ2-7; unclear D gene. Trimming cost V 0 bases and J 10 bases, with 19 bases left between them. The CDR3 has 15 amino acids. Per germline, CDR1 LGHNA and CDR2 YSLEER. In DNA form, the CDR3 reads TGCGCCAGCAGCCAAGAACCCGACGGGCGGTTCTCTCAGTACTTC. It translates to CASSQEPDGRFSQYF.

The chain is built from TRBV10-3 and TRBJ2-3; 11 bases fit TRBD2. The CDR3 loop spans 15 amino acids. CDR1 ENHRY and CDR2 SYGVKD come from the germline V gene. The J segment lost 2 bases and the V segment lost 4 bases, leaving 2 bases of the junction unmatched. The CDR3 bases are TGTGCCATCAGTGGACTAGCGGGAAACACAGATACGCAGTATTTT. This sequence encodes CAISGLAGNTDTQYF.

Only a few counts were recorded for this clonotype. The chain recombines TRBV20-1 with TRBJ2-3; no reliable D call. V lost 4 bases, J lost 6 bases, and 8 bases lay in between. The CDR3 is 11 residues long. Germline V gene sequence: CDR1 DFQATT, CDR2 SNEGSKA (reference sequence). The chain's CDR3 is CSATPGDTQYF. CDR3 nucleotide sequence: TGCAGTGCTACCCCTGGCGATACGCAGTATTTT.

The chain employs TRBV12-3 or TRBV12-4 and TRBJ1-2; D unclear. The CDR3 is made up of 13 amino acids. V gave up 3 bases and J gave up 2 bases, with 7 bases separating them. For the CDR3, the DNA is TGTGCCAGCAGTTTCGGGTCCAACTATGGCTACACCTTC. Protein sequence: CASSFGSNYGYTF.

This clonotype was counted only a few times. This chain links TRBV5-5 with TRBJ2-5; a weak D match, TRBD1 (6 bases). Trimming removed 2 bases from V and 3 bases from J, with 11 bases in between. The germline CDR1 and CDR2 sequences are SGHKS and YYEKEE (reference sequence). This CDR3 has 14 amino acids. The CDR3 here is CASSLGRQEETQYF. The DNA for the CDR3 is TGTGCCAGCAGCTTAGGTAGACAGGAAGAGACCCAGTACTTC.

Only a few counts were recorded for this clonotype. This rearrangement joins TRBV6-1 to TRBJ2-5; maybe TRBD1 (6 bases). Per the germline V gene, CDR1 is MNHNS and CDR2 is SASEGT. There are 14 residues in the CDR3. V was cut by 7 bases and J by 7 bases, with 19 bases left in between. The CDR3 sequence is CASNHRAGVGTQYF. The CDR3 nucleotides read TGTGCCAGCAACCACCGGGCAGGGGTGGGGACCCAGTACTTC.

The genes are TRBV7-8 and TRBJ2-5; D remains ambiguous. V was trimmed by 3 bases and J by 0 bases, leaving 5 bases between them. The CDR3 spans 13 residues. The germline CDR1 and CDR2 sequences are SGHVS and FQNEAQ. CDR3 loop: CASSFAYQETQYF. The CDR3 coding sequence is TGTGCCAGCAGCTTTGCGTACCAAGAGACCCAGTACTTC. The whole variable domain, filled in from reference TRBV7-8 and TRBJ2-5, reads GAGVSQSPRYKVAKRGQDVALRCDPISGHVSLFWYQQALGQGPEFLTYFQNEAQLDKSGLPSDRFFAERPEGSVSTLKIQRTQQEDSAVYLCASSFAYQETQYFGPGTRLLVL.

The genes are TRBV7-3 and TRBJ2-5; TRBD1 is a possible D gene (5 bases). Germline V gives CDR1 SGHTA, CDR2 FQGTGA. This CDR3 is 14 amino acids long. The V and J ends lost 5 bases and 4 bases respectively, with 14 bases between them. The CDR3 DNA reads TGTGCCAGCAGCCCACAAGGGGTAGGAGAGACCCAGTACTTC. Amino acid sequence: CASSPQGVGETQYF.

The DNA of the CDR3 is TGTGCCAGCAGATGGACACCTTGGGGAGGCTACACCTTC. This codes for CASRWTPWGGYTF. The V gene is TRBV6-2 or TRBV6-3, the J gene TRBJ1-2; D perhaps matches TRBD1 (5 bases). Trimming shortened V by 6 bases and J by 8 bases, and 16 bases separated the two germline ends. In germline, CDR1 is MNHEY, CDR2 SVGEGT. CDR3 length: 13 amino acids.

The DNA of the CDR3 is TGCAGTGCTAGAGTCGGGGCAGGGGATAGCGAGCAGTACTTC. It codes for CSARVGAGDSEQYF. The chain joins TRBV20-1 to TRBJ2-7; weak D call: TRBD1 (6 bases). This CDR3 has 14 amino acids. V shed 1 base and J shed 6 bases, with 16 bases lying between them. Germline V gene lookup returns CDR1 DFQATT and CDR2 SNEGSKA (reference sequence).

This clonotype has a handful of counts. The chain couples TRBV18 to TRBJ2-7; TRBD1 matches at 8 bases. Germline loops: CDR1 KGHSH, CDR2 LQKENI. The CDR3 length is 15 residues. J gave up 5 bases and V 6 bases, and 12 bases lay outside the gene matches. CDR3 DNA sequence: TGTGCCAGCTCGCGAGACAGGGGACTCACCCACGAGCAGTACTTC. It translates to CASSRDRGLTHEQYF. The whole variable domain, filled in from reference TRBV18 and TRBJ2-7, reads NAGVMQNPRHLVRRRGQEARLRCSPMKGHSHVYWYRQLPEEGLKFMVYLQKENIIDESGMPKERFSAEFPKEGPSILRIQQVVRGDSAAYFCASSRDRGLTHEQYFGPGTRLTVT.

This clonotype was seen more than once but under ten times. The chain has TRBV28 and TRBJ1-6; D may be TRBD1 (6 bases). This CDR3 has 14 residues. Germline lookup yields CDR1 MDHEN and CDR2 SYDVKM. V lost 11 bases and J 5 bases, leaving 16 bases between the germline ends. Written as DNA, the CDR3 is TGTGCCCTCCGAGGGGGAGCTGATAATTCACCCCTCCACTTT. Its translation is CALRGGADNSPLHF.